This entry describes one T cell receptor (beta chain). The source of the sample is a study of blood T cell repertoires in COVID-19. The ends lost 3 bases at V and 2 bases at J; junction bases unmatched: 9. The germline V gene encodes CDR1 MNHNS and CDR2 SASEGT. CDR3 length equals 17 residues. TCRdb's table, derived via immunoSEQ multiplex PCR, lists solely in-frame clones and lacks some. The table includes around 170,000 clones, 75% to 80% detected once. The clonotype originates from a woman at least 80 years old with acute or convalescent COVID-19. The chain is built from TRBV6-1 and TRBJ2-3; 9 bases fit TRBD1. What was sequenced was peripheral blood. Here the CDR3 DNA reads TGTGCCAGCAGTGACGGGACAGGGAGAAGGATCACAGATACGCAGTATTTT. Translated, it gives CASSDGTGRRITDTQYF.